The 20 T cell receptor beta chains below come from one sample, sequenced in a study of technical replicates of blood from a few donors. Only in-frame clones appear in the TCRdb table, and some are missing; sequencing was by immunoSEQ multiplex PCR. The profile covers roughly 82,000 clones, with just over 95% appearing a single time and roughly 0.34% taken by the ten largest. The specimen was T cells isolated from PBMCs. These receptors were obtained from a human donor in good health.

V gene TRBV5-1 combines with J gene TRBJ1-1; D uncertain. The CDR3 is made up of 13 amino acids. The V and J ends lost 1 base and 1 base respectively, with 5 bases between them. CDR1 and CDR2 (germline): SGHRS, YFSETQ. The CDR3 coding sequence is TGCGCCAGCAGCTTGACCGGGAACACTGAAGCTTTCTTT. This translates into CASSLTGNTEAFF.

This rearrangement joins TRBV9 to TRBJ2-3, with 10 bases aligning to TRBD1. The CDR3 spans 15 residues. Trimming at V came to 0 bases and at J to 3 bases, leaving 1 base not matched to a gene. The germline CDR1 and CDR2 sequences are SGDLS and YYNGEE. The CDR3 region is CASSVEGQGTDTQYF. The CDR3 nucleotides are TGTGCCAGCAGCGTAGAGGGACAGGGGACAGATACGCAGTATTTT. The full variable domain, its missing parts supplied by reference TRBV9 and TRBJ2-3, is DSGVTQTPKHLITATGQRVTLRCSPRSGDLSVYWYQQSLDQGLQFLIQYYNGEERAKGNILERFSAQQFPDLHSELNLSSLELGDSALYFCASSVEGQGTDTQYFGPGTRLTVL.

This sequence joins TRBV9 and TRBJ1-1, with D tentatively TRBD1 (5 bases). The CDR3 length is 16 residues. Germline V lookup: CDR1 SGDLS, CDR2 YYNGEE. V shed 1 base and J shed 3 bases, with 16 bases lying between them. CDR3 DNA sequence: TGTGCCAGCAGCGTATTCCCTGGCCAGGGTGACACTGAAGCTTTCTTT. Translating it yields CASSVFPGQGDTEAFF.

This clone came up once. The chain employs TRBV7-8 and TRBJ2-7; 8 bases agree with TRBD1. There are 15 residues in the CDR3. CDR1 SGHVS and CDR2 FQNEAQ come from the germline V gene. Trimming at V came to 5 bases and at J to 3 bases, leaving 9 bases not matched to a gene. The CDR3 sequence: CASSIYQGALYEQYF. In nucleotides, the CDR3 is TGTGCCAGCAGCATTTACCAGGGGGCTCTCTACGAGCAGTACTTC.

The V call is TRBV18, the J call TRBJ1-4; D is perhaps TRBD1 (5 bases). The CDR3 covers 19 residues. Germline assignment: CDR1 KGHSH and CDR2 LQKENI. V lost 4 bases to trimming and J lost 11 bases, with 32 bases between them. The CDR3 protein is CASSRHPSGFSGAPGKLFF. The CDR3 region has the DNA TGTGCCAGCTCACGACACCCCTCCGGGTTTAGCGGGGCCCCAGGCAAACTGTTTTTT.

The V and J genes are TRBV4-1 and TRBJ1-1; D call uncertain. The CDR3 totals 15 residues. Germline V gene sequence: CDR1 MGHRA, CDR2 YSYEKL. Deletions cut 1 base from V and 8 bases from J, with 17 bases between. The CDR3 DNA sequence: TGCGCCAGCAGCCAAGGAATAGGCTTTGGGAGAGAAGCTTTCTTT. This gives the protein CASSQGIGFGREAFF.

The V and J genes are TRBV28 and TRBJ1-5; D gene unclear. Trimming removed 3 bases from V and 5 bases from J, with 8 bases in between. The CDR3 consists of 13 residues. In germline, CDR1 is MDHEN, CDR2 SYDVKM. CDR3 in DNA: TGTGCCAGCAGTTTGGCACCCTATCAGCCCCAGCATTTT. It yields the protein CASSLAPYQPQHF.

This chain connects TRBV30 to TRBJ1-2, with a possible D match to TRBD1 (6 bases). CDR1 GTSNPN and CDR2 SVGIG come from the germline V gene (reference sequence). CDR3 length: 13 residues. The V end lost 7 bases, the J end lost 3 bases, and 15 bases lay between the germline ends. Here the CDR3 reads CASIQGVYYGYTF. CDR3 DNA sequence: TGTGCCTCAATACAGGGAGTCTACTATGGCTACACCTTC.

The CDR3 protein is CASRDRGADTQYF. CDR3 nucleotide sequence: TGTGCCAGCCGGGACAGGGGCGCAGATACGCAGTATTTT. The chain combines TRBV28 with TRBJ2-3; 10 bases align to TRBD1. V dropped 8 bases and J dropped 4; count of bases not matched to a gene: 3. This CDR3 spans 13 amino acids. Germline V CDR1 and CDR2: MDHEN, SYDVKM.

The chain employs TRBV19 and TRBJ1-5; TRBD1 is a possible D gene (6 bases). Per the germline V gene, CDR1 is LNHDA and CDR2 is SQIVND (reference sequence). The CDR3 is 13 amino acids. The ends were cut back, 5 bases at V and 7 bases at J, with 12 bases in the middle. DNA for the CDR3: TGTGCCAGTAGTCAGGGACAATCCCAGCCCCAGCATTTT. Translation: CASSQGQSQPQHF.

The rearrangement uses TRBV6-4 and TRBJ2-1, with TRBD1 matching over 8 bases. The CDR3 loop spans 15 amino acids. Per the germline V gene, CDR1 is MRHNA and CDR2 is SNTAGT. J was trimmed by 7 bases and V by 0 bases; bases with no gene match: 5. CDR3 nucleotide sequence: TGTGCCAGCAGTGACTCCCCCGACAGGGGAAATGAGCAGTTCTTC. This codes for CASSDSPDRGNEQFF.

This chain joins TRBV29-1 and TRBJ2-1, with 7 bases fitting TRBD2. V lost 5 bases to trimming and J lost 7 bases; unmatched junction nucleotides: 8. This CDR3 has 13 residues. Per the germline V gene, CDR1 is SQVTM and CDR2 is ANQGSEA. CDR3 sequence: CSVSPSGGNEQFF. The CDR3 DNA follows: TGCAGCGTTTCGCCTAGCGGCGGGAATGAGCAGTTCTTC.

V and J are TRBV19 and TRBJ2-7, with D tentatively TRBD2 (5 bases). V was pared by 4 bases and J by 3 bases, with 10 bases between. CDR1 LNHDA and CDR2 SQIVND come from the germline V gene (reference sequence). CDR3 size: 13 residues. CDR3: CASSTGFGYEQYF. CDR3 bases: TGTGCCAGTAGTACGGGGTTCGGCTACGAGCAGTACTTC.

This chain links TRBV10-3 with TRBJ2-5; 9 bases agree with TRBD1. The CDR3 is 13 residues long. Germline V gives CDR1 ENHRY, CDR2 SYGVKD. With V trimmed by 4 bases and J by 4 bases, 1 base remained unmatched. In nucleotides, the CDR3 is TGTGCCATCAGTGCGGACAGGGGAGAGACCCAGTACTTC. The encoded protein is CAISADRGETQYF.

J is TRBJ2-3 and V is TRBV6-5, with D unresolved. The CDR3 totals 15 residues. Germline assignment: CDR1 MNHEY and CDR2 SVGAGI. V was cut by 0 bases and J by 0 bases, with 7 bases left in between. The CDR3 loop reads CASSYSLSSTDTQYF. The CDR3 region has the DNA TGTGCCAGCAGTTACTCGCTAAGTAGCACAGATACGCAGTATTTT.

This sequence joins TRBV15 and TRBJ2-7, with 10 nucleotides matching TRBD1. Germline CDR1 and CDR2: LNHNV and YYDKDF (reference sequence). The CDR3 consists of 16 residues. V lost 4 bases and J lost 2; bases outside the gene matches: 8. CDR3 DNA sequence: TGTGCCACCAGCAAGGCCAGGGGACAGGGGACCTACGAGCAGTACTTC. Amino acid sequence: CATSKARGQGTYEQYF.

The CDR3: CASSSPPRYEQYF. CDR3 in DNA: TGTGCCAGCAGCTCCCCTCCCCGCTACGAGCAGTACTTC. This chain connects TRBV7-2 to TRBJ2-7; no reliable D call. This CDR3 has 13 residues. CDR1 is SGHTA and CDR2 is FQGNSA in the germline V gene. V was pared by 4 bases and J by 3 bases, with 10 bases between.

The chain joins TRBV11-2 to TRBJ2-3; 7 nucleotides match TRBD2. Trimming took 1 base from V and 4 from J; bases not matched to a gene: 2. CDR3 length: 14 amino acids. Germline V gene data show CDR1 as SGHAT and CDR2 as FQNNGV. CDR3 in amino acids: CASSLATSSDTQYF. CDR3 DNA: TGTGCCAGCAGCTTAGCGACTAGCTCAGATACGCAGTATTTT.

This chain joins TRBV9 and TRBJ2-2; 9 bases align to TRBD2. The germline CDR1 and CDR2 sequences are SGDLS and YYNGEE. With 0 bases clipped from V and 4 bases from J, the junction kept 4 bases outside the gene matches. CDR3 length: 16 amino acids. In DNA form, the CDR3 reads TGTGCCAGCAGCGTAGGCCTAGCGGGGCTCACCGGGGAGCTGTTTTTT. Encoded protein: CASSVGLAGLTGELFF.

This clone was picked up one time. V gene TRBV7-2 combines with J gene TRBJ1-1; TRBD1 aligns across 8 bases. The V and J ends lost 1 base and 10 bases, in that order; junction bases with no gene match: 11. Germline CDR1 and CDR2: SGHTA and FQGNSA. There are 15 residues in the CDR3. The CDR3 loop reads CASSLGPGQGAGAFF. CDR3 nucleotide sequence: TGTGCCAGCAGCTTAGGTCCCGGCCAGGGGGCAGGAGCTTTCTTT.